These 20 T cell receptor beta chains share one sample of origin, sequenced in a study of T cell responses to AZD1222 COVID-19 vaccine. Clones were read by immunoSEQ multiplex PCR, and TCRdb kept only the in-frame ones, dropping some. The sample shows 120,000 or so clones, 92% of them seen only once. Sequencing used peripheral blood, obtained on day 0 of AZD1222 vaccination. The source is an adult in good health.

The CDR3 reads CASSEQLPSGNTIYF. The CDR3 DNA follows: TGTGCCAGCAGTGAACAGCTTCCCTCTGGAAACACCATATATTTT. The chain links TRBV2 to TRBJ1-3, with no clear D. The germline CDR1 and CDR2 sequences are SNHLY and FYNNEI. This CDR3 region has 15 residues. The V and J ends lost 2 bases and 0 bases respectively, with 8 bases between them.

This clone was seen a single time. The rearrangement uses TRBV30 and TRBJ2-2, with D perhaps matching TRBD1 (6 bases). V lost 4 bases and J 8 bases, leaving 17 bases between the germline ends. Germline V lookup: CDR1 GTSNPN, CDR2 SVGIG (reference sequence). The CDR3 contains 14 residues. This chain's CDR3 is CAWKKDRQGGELFF. DNA for the CDR3: TGTGCCTGGAAAAAGGACAGACAAGGAGGGGAGCTGTTTTTT. The full variable domain, with the rest looked up from reference TRBV30 and TRBJ2-2, is SQTIHQWPATLVQPVGSPLSLECTVEGTSNPNLYWYRQAAGRGLQLLFYSVGIGQISSEVPQNLSASRPQDRQFILSSKKLLLSDSGFYLCAWKKDRQGGELFFGEGSRLTVL.

This clone was found once. V and J are TRBV5-1 and TRBJ2-4; TRBD2 matches at 8 bases. Looked up from germline, CDR1 is SGHRS and CDR2 is YFSETQ. Trimming at V came to 0 bases and at J to 0 bases, leaving 11 bases not matched to a gene. The CDR3 runs 19 residues. CDR3: CASSLDPGGNLVAKNIQYF. CDR3 nucleotide sequence: TGCGCCAGCAGCTTGGACCCGGGGGGGAATTTAGTAGCCAAAAACATTCAGTACTTC.

The V and J genes are TRBV5-1 and TRBJ1-2; D is ambiguous. CDR1 SGHRS and CDR2 YFSETQ come from the germline V gene. The CDR3 is made up of 13 amino acids. The ends were cut back, 5 bases at V and 0 bases at J, with 8 bases in the middle. The CDR3 loop reads CASRREPNYGYTF. The DNA of the CDR3 is TGCGCCAGCAGGCGAGAACCTAACTATGGCTACACCTTC.

This rearrangement joins TRBV29-1 to TRBJ2-7, with a weak D call TRBD2 (6 bases). There are 12 residues in the CDR3. V shed 6 bases and J shed 4 bases, with 13 bases lying between them. Germline values: CDR1 SQVTM, CDR2 ANQGSEA. CDR3 in amino acids: CSVVAGSYEQYF. CDR3 in DNA: TGCAGCGTGGTCGCCGGGAGTTACGAGCAGTACTTC.

The V and J genes are TRBV28 and TRBJ1-3, with D hard to call. CDR1 MDHEN and CDR2 SYDVKM come from the germline V gene. V dropped 3 bases and J dropped 3 bases, with 3 bases sitting between them. The CDR3 covers 12 residues. The CDR3 reads CASSFGGNTIYF. The CDR3 DNA reads as TGTGCCAGCAGTTTTGGTGGAAACACCATATATTTT.

The chain employs TRBV5-5 and TRBJ1-5; possibly TRBD1 for D (5 bases). Germline V gene lookup returns CDR1 SGHKS and CDR2 YYEKEE (reference sequence). Trimming stripped 4 bases from V and 2 bases from J, with 16 bases between. The CDR3 totals 16 residues. CDR3 sequence reads: CASSVNGGLGNQPQHF. In DNA, the CDR3 is TGTGCCAGCAGCGTTAACGGGGGACTAGGCAATCAGCCCCAGCATTTT.

The V call is TRBV10-3, the J call TRBJ1-4, with unresolved D. Germline loops: CDR1 ENHRY, CDR2 SYGVKD. The length of the CDR3 is 13 residues. Trimming pared 4 bases from V and 7 bases from J, leaving 10 bases between. CDR3 sequence (DNA): TGTGCCATCAGTGGGAACAGTGCTGAAAAACTGTTTTTT. Amino acids: CAISGNSAEKLFF.

This clone was counted a single time. V and J are TRBV5-6 and TRBJ1-2, with 9 bases fitting TRBD1. V gave up 4 bases and J gave up 4 bases; unmatched junction bases: 5. From germline, CDR1 is SGHDT and CDR2 YYEEEE. The CDR3 is 14 amino acids. In DNA form, the CDR3 reads TGTGCCAGCAGCACCCTGGACAGGGGCTATGGCTACACCTTC. This sequence encodes CASSTLDRGYGYTF.

The chain carries TRBV28 and TRBJ1-5; D not resolved. V gave up 3 bases and J gave up 3 bases, with 6 bases separating them. The CDR3 totals 13 residues. Germline V gene sequence: CDR1 MDHEN, CDR2 SYDVKM. The CDR3 sequence: CASSFPFNQPQHF. CDR3 nucleotides: TGTGCCAGCAGTTTTCCATTCAATCAGCCCCAGCATTTT.

V usage is TRBV11-2 and J usage is TRBJ1-1, with D uncertain. V was pared by 5 bases and J by 4 bases, with 11 bases between. The CDR3 contains 13 residues. The V gene's germline CDR1 is SGHAT and CDR2 FQNNGV. The CDR3 DNA reads TGTGCCAGCAGCCTCGGCCGTGGCACTGAAGCTTTCTTT. Amino acids: CASSLGRGTEAFF.

The V and J genes are TRBV19 and TRBJ1-1; 7 bases are shared with TRBD1. Losses at the gene ends were 5 bases for V and 0 bases for J; bases not matched to a gene: 3. The CDR3 runs to 14 residues. Germline CDR1 reads LNHDA; CDR2 reads SQIVND (reference sequence). The CDR3 region has the DNA TGTGCCAGTAGTCAGGGGGGCCTGAACACTGAAGCTTTCTTT. Translation: CASSQGGLNTEAFF.

The chain employs TRBV11-2 and TRBJ2-3; 8 bases are a match to TRBD1. The CDR3 totals 14 residues. V lost 6 bases and J lost 4; bases outside the gene matches: 6. The germline gives CDR1 SGHAT, CDR2 FQNNGV. CDR3 nucleotides: TGTGCCAGCAGGGGCAGGGGGCGAGCAGATACGCAGTATTTT. Encoded protein: CASRGRGRADTQYF.

This sequence joins TRBV4-2 and TRBJ2-7; D possibly matches TRBD1 or TRBD2 (5 bases each). Germline CDR1 and CDR2: LGHNA and YNFKEQ. The CDR3 has 16 amino acids. The V gene lost 2 bases and the J gene lost 0 bases, with 14 bases spanning the gap. The CDR3: CASSQPSGTASYEQYF. CDR3 DNA: TGTGCCAGCAGCCAACCATCCGGGACCGCCTCCTACGAGCAGTACTTC.

The rearrangement joins TRBV30 to TRBJ2-5, with D uncertain. CDR1 is GTSNPN and CDR2 is SVGIG in the germline V gene (reference sequence). This CDR3 is 11 amino acids long. V gave up 0 bases and J gave up 5 bases, with 4 bases separating them. In DNA form, the CDR3 reads TGTGCCTGGAGTGTATCTGAGACCCAGTACTTC. Translating gives CAWSVSETQYF.

This clone was detected only a few times. CDR3 sequence reads: CASSGQGQNEKLFF. CDR3 sequence (DNA): TGTGCCAGCAGTGGACAGGGACAGAATGAAAAACTGTTTTTT. The chain carries TRBV2 and TRBJ1-4; 7 bases map to TRBD1. CDR3 length: 14 amino acids. The germline V gene has CDR1 SNHLY and CDR2 FYNNEI. V gave up 4 bases and J gave up 5 bases; unmatched junction bases: 4.

The CDR3 coding sequence is TGCGCCAGCAGTGAAGGCTCTGGAAACACCATATATTTT. It is translated as CASSEGSGNTIYF. V usage is TRBV10-2 and J usage is TRBJ1-3; no firm D call. From germline, CDR1 is WSHSY and CDR2 SAAADI. V lost 3 bases, J lost 0 bases, and 3 bases lay in between. The CDR3 length is 13 residues.

The J gene is TRBJ1-2, the V gene TRBV10-2; D is unresolved. The V end lost 3 bases, the J end lost 6 bases, and 14 bases lay between the germline ends. Germline loops: CDR1 WSHSY, CDR2 SAAADI. The CDR3 covers 14 residues. CDR3 sequence (DNA): TGCGCCAGCAGTGATCTAGGCAGTTCGAATGGCTACACCTTC. It yields the protein CASSDLGSSNGYTF.

J is TRBJ1-2 and V is TRBV5-1; possible D gene TRBD1, 6 bases. The length of the CDR3 is 14 residues. V lost 3 bases, J lost 2 bases, and 11 bases lay in between. Germline V gene sequence: CDR1 SGHRS, CDR2 YFSETQ. DNA for the CDR3: TGCGCCAGCAGCTCCCAACAGGGAAACTATGGCTACACCTTC. Encoded protein: CASSSQQGNYGYTF.

The chain couples TRBV3-1 (or the pseudogene TRBV3-2) to TRBJ2-2, with 8 bases fitting TRBD2. The CDR3 runs to 16 residues. Looked up from germline, CDR1 is LGHDT and CDR2 is YNNKEL (reference sequence). V shed 2 bases, J shed 3 bases, and the junction held 5 bases outside the gene matches. The CDR3: CASSQRQRGYTGELFF. Here the CDR3 DNA reads TGTGCCAGCAGCCAAAGGCAGCGGGGGTACACCGGGGAGCTGTTTTTT.